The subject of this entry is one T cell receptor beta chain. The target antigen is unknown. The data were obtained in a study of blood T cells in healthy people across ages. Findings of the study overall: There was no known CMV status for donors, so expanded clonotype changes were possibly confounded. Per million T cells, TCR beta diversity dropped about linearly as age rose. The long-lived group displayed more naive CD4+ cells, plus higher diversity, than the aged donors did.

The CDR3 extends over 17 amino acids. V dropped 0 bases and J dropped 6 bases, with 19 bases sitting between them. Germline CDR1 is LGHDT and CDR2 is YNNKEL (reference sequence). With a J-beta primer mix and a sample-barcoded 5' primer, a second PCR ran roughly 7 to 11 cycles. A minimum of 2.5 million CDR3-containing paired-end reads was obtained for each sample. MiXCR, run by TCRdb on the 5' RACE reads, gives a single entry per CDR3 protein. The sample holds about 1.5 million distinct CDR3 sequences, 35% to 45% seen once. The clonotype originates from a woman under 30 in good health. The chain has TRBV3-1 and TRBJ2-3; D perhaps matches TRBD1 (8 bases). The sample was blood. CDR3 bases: TGTGCCAGCAGCCAAGATATGAACAGGGGGGGCAGGGATACGCAGTATTTT. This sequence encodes CASSQDMNRGGRDTQYF.